This entry describes one TCR beta chain. Its antigen is not yet known. The record has no base qualities; no much larger clone is one base away. The data were obtained in a study of blood T cell repertoires in COVID-19 (dated by TCRdb to between 2020 and 2021). For context, the study as a whole: Samples covering the acute and convalescent phases of COVID-19 were provided by collaborators in the United States, Italy and Spain. The prospective study material was composed of cDNA or gDNA derived from T cells, B-cell-depleted T cells, or PBMCs. The dataset comprised deeply sampled blood TCRbeta repertoires from subjects exposed to, actively infected with, or recovered from COVID-19. The repertoires were released in a freely available public database meant as a resource for research on the immune response to SARS-CoV-2. Samples came from the ongoing ImmuneRACE study (first 160 participants) plus 1,254 subjects from 6 global collaborators. The sample metadata nearly always contained a de-identified subject ID, COVID-19 status, age in years and sex. HLA class I and class II types, where available, came from metadata supplied by the sample provider rather than from assay-based typing.

Results and caveats for the whole study, not just this receptor: How much clinical and demographic metadata was included differed by source and by participant, and the metadata was provided uncurated.

TCRbeta CDR3 regions were amplified from genomic DNA using the immunoSEQ Assay, a bias-controlled multiplex PCR. As for the authors' bioinformatics: Nucleated cell counts per sample were estimated from amplification of reference gene primers within the assay. To quantify the absolute abundance of each unique TCRbeta CDR3 rearrangement, sequence reads were collapsed and filtered. Productive Simpson clonality was computed per sample as the square root of Simpson's diversity index over productive rearrangements. This is the immuneACCESS table as TCRdb keeps it, with only in-frame sequences that have V and J called. A part of the clones is gone; compared with another copy, unresolved V genes explain less than half, and the rest is unexplained. The V and J calls and clone size come from that table; D and trimming were worked out from the DNA. The sample has about 64,000 clones on record, 70% to 90% of them singletons. The ten top clones hold approximately 3.6% of the sample.

Collaborating institutions collected whole blood in K2EDTA tubes following their own protocols. For TCRbeta analysis, collaborators shipped samples in one of three forms: frozen whole blood, isolated PBMCs, or DNA extracted from either of those sample types. In the germline V gene, CDR1 corresponds to SGHRS and CDR2 to YFSETQ. The CDR3 sequence holds 15 residues, the cysteine and phenylalanine included. This entry keeps only the CDR3 DNA: 45 bases, framed from base 1. Cut back by 4 bases and 4 bases, the V and J ends lie 15 bases apart. This TCR was recovered from a man aged 65 to 79 with acute or convalescent COVID-19. Sequenced input: peripheral blood. The chain joins TRBV5-1 to TRBJ1-3; TRBD1 is a weak D gene call, 5 bases matching. The nucleotides are TGCGCCAGCAGCGCTAACGGGGGGTCCGGAAACACCATATATTTT. Its amino acids are CASSANGGSGNTIYF.